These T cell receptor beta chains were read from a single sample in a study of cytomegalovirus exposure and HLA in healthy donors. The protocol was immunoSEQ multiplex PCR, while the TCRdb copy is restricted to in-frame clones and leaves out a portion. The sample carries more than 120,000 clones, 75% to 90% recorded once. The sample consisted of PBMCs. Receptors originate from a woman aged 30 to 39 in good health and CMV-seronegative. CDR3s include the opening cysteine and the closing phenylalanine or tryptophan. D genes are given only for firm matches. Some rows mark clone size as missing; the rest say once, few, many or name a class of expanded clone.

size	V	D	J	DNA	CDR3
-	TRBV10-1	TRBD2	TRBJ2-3	TGCGCCAGCAGTAAGCAAACTAGCGGGGGATCCACAGATACGCAGTATTTT	CASSKQTSGGSTDTQYF
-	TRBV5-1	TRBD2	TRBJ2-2	TGCGCCAGCAGCTTAGAGAGACTAGCGGGGCATGACACCGGGGAGCTGTTTTTT	CASSLERLAGHDTGELFF
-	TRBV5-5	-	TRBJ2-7	TGTGCCAGGGGGGAGGGGGAATTTTACGAGCAGTACTTC	CARGEGEFYEQYF
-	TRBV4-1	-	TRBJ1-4	TGCGCCAGCAGCCAAACAGCAACTAATGAAAAACTGTTTTTT	CASSQTATNEKLFF
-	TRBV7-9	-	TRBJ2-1	TGTGCCAGCAGCTTGGGGGGGCTCAATGAGCAGTTCTTC	CASSLGGLNEQFF
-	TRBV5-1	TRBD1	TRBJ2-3	TGCGCCAGCAGCTTGGGGGGACAGGGCACAGATACGCAGTATTTT	CASSLGGQGTDTQYF
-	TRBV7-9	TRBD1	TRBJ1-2	TGTTCCAGCAGCCCATCCGAGGGGGCTGGCTATGGCTACACCTTC	CSSSPSEGAGYGYTF
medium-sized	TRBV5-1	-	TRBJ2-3	TGCGCCACCTCCCTAGACCCTTTGGGCACAGATACGCAGTATTTT	CATSLDPLGTDTQYF
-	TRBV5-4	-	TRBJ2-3	TGTGCCAGCAGCTGGTTCAGGGGTGCAGATACGCAGTATTTT	CASSWFRGADTQYF
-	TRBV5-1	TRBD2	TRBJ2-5	TGCGCCAGCAACCCGGGGAATAGCGGGGGTTGGGAGACCCAGTACTTC	CASNPGNSGGWETQYF
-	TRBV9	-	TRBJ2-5	TGTGCCAGCAGCGTAGGATCAGGGCGCGTAGAGACCCAGTACTTC	CASSVGSGRVETQYF
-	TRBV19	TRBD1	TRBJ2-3	TGTGCCAGTCGGGACAGGGGTGTCGCAGATACGCAGTATTTT	CASRDRGVADTQYF
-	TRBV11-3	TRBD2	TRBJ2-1	TGTGCCAGCAGCTTAGCTGGGACTAGCGGGGGGAACAATGAGCAGTTCTTC	CASSLAGTSGGNNEQFF
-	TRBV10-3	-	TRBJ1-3	TGTGCCACTCGGGTAGCCGGAAACACCATATATTTT	CATRVAGNTIYF
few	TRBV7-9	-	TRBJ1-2	TGTGCCAGCAGCCTTAGTGAGGGAGACGGCTACACCTTC	CASSLSEGDGYTF
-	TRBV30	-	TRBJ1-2	TGTGCCTGGAGTCCAGGGGAAACCTATGGCTACACCTTC	CAWSPGETYGYTF
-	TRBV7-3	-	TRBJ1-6	TGTGCCAGCAGCTTAAGAGGCGTAAATCGGTCACCCCTCCACTTT	CASSLRGVNRSPLHF
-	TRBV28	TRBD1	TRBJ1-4	TGTGCCAGCAGTCCGGGACAGGGAACGCAGAAACTGTTTTTT	CASSPGQGTQKLFF
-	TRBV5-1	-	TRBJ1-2	TGCGCCAGCAGCTTGGCTGCGGGGCGTTGGTATGGCTACACCTTC	CASSLAAGRWYGYTF
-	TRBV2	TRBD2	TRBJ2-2	TGTGCCAGCAGTCGCCCCGGGACTAGCGGGATTCCTAGCACCGGGGAGCTGTTTTTT	CASSRPGTSGIPSTGELFF
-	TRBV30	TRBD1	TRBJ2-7	TGTGCCTGGAGCGAGGACAGGGAGTTCGACGAGCAGTACTTC	CAWSEDREFDEQYF
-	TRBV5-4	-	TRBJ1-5	TGTGCCAGCAGCTTGGACAGGGGCAATCAGCCCCAGCATTTT	CASSLDRGNQPQHF
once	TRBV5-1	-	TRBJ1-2	TGCGCCAGCAGCTTGGAGGCGGTCGCTAACTATGGCTACACCTTC	CASSLEAVANYGYTF
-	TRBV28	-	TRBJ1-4	TGTGCCAGCAGCCTCGGGGGGACCGAAAAACTGTTTTTT	CASSLGGTEKLFF
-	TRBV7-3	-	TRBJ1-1	TGTGCCAGCAGCTTAGGCAGGGGGAACACTGAAGCTTTCTTT	CASSLGRGNTEAFF
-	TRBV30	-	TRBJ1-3	TGTGCCTGGAGTGTAAGGGGGTCTGGAAACACCATATATTTT	CAWSVRGSGNTIYF
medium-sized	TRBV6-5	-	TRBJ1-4	TGTGCCAGCAGTTCAACACAGGGCCTTAATGAAAAACTGTTTTTT	CASSSTQGLNEKLFF
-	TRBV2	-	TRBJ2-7	TGTGCCAGCAGAAGGGGGAGAAGCTCCTACGAGCAGTACTTC	CASRRGRSSYEQYF
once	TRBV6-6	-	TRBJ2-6	TGTGCCAGCAGTTACGGGGGCGTAGGGGCCAACGTCCTGACTTTC	CASSYGGVGANVLTF
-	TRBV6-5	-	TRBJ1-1	TGTGCCAGCAGTTACTCGCGGGGGAACACTGAAGCTTTCTTT	CASSYSRGNTEAFF
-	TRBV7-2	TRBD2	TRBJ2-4	TGTGCCAGCAGCCAATTGGGGGGGGAAAACATTCAGTACTTC	CASSQLGGENIQYF
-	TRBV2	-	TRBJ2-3	TGTGCCAGCAGTGAACAGGGCGGGGGCACAGATACGCAGTATTTT	CASSEQGGGTDTQYF
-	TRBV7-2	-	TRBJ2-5	TGTGCCAGCAGTTCTCTAGGGGGTTCATCGGCCCAGTACTTC	CASSSLGGSSAQYF
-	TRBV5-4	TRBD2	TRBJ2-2	TGTGCCAGCACCCCAGATTCGGGAGCGGGAGTAGTCGCCGGGGAGCTGTTTTTT	CASTPDSGAGVVAGELFF
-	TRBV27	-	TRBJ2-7	TGTGCCAGCAGTTTGCCAGGGCTTCACTACGAGCAGTACTTC	CASSLPGLHYEQYF
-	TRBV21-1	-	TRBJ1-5	TGTGCGAGAAAACAGCACCTATTGGACAGGGAGCTTCAGCCCCAGCATTTT	CARKQHLLDRELQPQHF
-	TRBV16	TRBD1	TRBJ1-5	TGTGCCAGCAGCCCGAGGGGGACAGGGGATCAGCCCCAGCATTTT	CASSPRGTGDQPQHF
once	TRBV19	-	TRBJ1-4	TGTGCCAGTAGTATAGGCAACAGCCTTAATGAAAAACTGTTTTTT	CASSIGNSLNEKLFF
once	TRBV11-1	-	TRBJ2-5	TGTGCCAGCAGCTTAGCGCTAATGGGGGGTAGAGGAGAGACCCAGTACTTC	CASSLALMGGRGETQYF
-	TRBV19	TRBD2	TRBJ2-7	TGTGCCAGTAGTAGAGCGGGAGGGTACTACGAGCAGTACTTC	CASSRAGGYYEQYF
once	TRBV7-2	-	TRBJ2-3	TGTGCCAGCAGCTCCAGTGGAGATACGCAGTATTTT	CASSSSGDTQYF
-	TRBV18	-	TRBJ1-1	TGTGCCAGCTCACCCACAAACACTGAAGCTTTCTTT	CASSPTNTEAFF
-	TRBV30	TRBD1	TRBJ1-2	TGTGCCTGGAGTACCCGACAGGGAGAATTTAACTATGGCTACACCTTC	CAWSTRQGEFNYGYTF
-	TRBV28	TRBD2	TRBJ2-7	TGTGCCAGCAGCCCTACCCTCACTAGCGGACTTTACGAGCAGTACTTC	CASSPTLTSGLYEQYF
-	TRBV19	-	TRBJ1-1	TGTGCCAGTAGTCCCCAGGAGAACACTGAAGCTTTCTTT	CASSPQENTEAFF
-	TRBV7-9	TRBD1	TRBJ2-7	TGTGCCAGCAGCTTAGACCGGACAGGGGTCCACGAGCAGTACTTC	CASSLDRTGVHEQYF
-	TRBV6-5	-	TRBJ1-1	TGTGCCAGCAGTTACGATCGGGGCACTGAAGCTTTCTTT	CASSYDRGTEAFF
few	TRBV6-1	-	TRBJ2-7	TGTGCCAGCAGTGTTCGGGACTACGAGCAGTACTTC	CASSVRDYEQYF
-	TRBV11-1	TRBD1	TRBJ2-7	TGTGCCAGCAGCCGGACAGGGGGTACTTACGAGCAGTACTTC	CASSRTGGTYEQYF
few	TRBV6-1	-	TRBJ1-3	TGTGCCAGCAGACAGGGCTACTCTGGAAACACCATATATTTT	CASRQGYSGNTIYF
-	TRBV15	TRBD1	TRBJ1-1	TGTGCCACCACAGGGGGCTCGAACACTGAAGCTTTCTTT	CATTGGSNTEAFF
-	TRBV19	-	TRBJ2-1	TGTGCCAGTAGTAGCGGGCATCTCTCCTACAATGAGCAGTTCTTC	CASSSGHLSYNEQFF
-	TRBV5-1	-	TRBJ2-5	TGCGCCAGCAGCTATTGGACAGAGAAAGAGACCCAGTACTTC	CASSYWTEKETQYF
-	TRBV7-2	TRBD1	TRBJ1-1	TGTGCCAGCAGCTCACAGGGGCCCACTGAAGCTTTCTTT	CASSSQGPTEAFF
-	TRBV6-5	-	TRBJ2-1	TGTGCCAGCAGCCCGACTCATTCCTACAATGAGCAGTTCTTC	CASSPTHSYNEQFF
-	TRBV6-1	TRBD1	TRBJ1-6	TGTGCCAGCGGTAAGACAGGGGAGAGTTCACCCCTCCACTTT	CASGKTGESSPLHF
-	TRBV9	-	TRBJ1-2	TGTGCCAGCAGCGTAGACCCAAGCCCCTCTGGCTACACCTTC	CASSVDPSPSGYTF
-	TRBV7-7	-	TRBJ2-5	TGTGCCAGCAGCTTAGACAGCCAAGAGACCCAGTACTTC	CASSLDSQETQYF
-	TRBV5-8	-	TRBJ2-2	TGTGCCAGCAGCATCCCCTACTCCCACCTTAACACCGGGGAGCTGTTTTTT	CASSIPYSHLNTGELFF